This T cell receptor beta chain was profiled in a study of cytomegalovirus exposure and HLA in healthy donors. Regarding the study as a whole: 150 to 200 TCR beta chains were listed as cytomegalovirus-associated. In vitro assays verified that three CMV-associated chains recognized CMV antigens specifically.

PCR involved 60 Vbeta and 13 Jbeta primers. Generated by immunoSEQ multiplex PCR, the TCRdb table keeps only in-frame clones and is missing some. The sample shows about 200,000 clones, about 88% of them seen only once. Germline CDR1 MDHEN, CDR2 SYDVKM. Trimming took 6 bases from V and 5 from J, leaving 10 bases between them. The CDR3 is 12 residues long. On this clone: Its cognate antigen is unknown.

The sample comprised PBMCs. The chain employs TRBV28 and TRBJ2-5; TRBD2 might be the D (7 bases). The sequence was collected from a woman aged 25 to 39 in good health and CMV-seronegative. The CDR3, as DNA: TGTGCCAGCAGACAGGGAGGGGAGACCCAGTACTTC. It codes for CASRQGGETQYF.